Listed here are 31 T cell receptor beta chains from one sample, sequenced in a study of blood T cells in healthy people across ages. Sample-barcoded 5' priming and a J-beta primer mix drove a second PCR of 7 to 11 cycles. TCRdb reanalysed the 5' RACE reads using MiXCR and keeps one entry per CDR3 protein. Of around 1.5 million distinct CDR3 sequences in the sample, approximately 42% are singletons; the top ten hold roughly 8.2%. Sequencing was done on a sample of blood. The receptors here all came from a woman younger than 35 in good health.

The sample holds a few counts of this clonotype. The chain recombines TRBV5-6 with TRBJ2-1, with 7 bases identical to TRBD2. Germline V gene data show CDR1 as SGHDT and CDR2 as YYEEEE. V trimming: 2 bases; J trimming: 4 bases; junction bases outside the gene matches: 6. This CDR3 has 15 residues. This chain's CDR3 is CASSFLAEGYNEQFF. CDR3 sequence (DNA): TGTGCCAGCAGCTTCCTAGCGGAGGGGTACAATGAGCAGTTCTTC. The full variable domain, with the rest looked up from reference TRBV5-6 and TRBJ2-1, is DAGVTQSPTHLIKTRGQQVTLRCSPKSGHDTVSWYQQALGQGPQFIFQYYEEEERQRGNFPDRFSGHQFPNYSSELNVNALLLGDSALYLCASSFLAEGYNEQFFGPGTRLTVL.

This clonotype was seen a handful of times. The V gene is TRBV27, the J gene TRBJ2-1; the D is unclear. CDR3 size: 12 residues. The V end was cut by 3 bases, the J end by 8 bases, with 8 bases between. CDR1 MNHEY and CDR2 SMNVEV come from the germline V gene (reference sequence). The CDR3 region is CASSFFGDEQFF. CDR3 nucleotides: TGTGCCAGCAGTTTTTTCGGTGATGAGCAGTTCTTC.

This clonotype was seen a few times. The chain links TRBV11-2 to TRBJ2-4, with D tentatively TRBD1 (7 bases). The J call may be incorrect, as the DNA end agrees better with TRBJ2-7. Germline V CDR1 and CDR2: SGHAT, FQNNGV. The CDR3 runs to 15 residues. The CDR3 region is CASSTHRGGYSEQYF. The CDR3 DNA follows: TGTGCCAGCAGCACGCACAGGGGAGGTTACTCCGAGCAGTACTTC.

This clonotype came up a few times. J is TRBJ2-1 and V is TRBV14; 8 bases agree with TRBD2. V was pared by 1 base and J by 5 bases, with 4 bases of the junction left unmatched. This CDR3 is 15 amino acids long. The germline CDR1 and CDR2 sequences are SGHDN and FVKESK. Written as DNA, the CDR3 is TGTGCCAGCAGCCAAGGGGGTAGCGGGAACAATGAGCAGTTCTTC. Residues: CASSQGGSGNNEQFF.

In its sample, this clonotype was seen a few times. This chain links TRBV7-2 with TRBJ1-4; no clear D gene. CDR1 SGHTA and CDR2 FQGNSA come from the germline V gene. The CDR3 contains 15 residues. Trimming took off 7 bases at V and 6 bases at J, with 18 bases between the two ends. The CDR3 loop reads CASTTIGGLHEKLFF. The CDR3, as DNA: TGTGCCAGCACCACTATAGGAGGATTGCATGAAAAACTGTTTTTT.

The chain is built from TRBV12-3 or TRBV12-4 and TRBJ2-3; D is unclear. The CDR3 has 11 amino acids. V was pared by 6 bases and J by 4 bases, with 5 bases between. CDR3 bases: TGTGCCAGCAGGATATCAGATACGCAGTATTTT. Translation gives CASRISDTQYF.

Details on this clonotype: A far larger clone is a single base away, which makes a read error likely. The chain links TRBV12-3 or TRBV12-4 to TRBJ2-7, with D unclear. CDR3 size: 12 residues. CDR3 DNA: TGTGCCAGCATTTTAGCCCCCTACGAGCAGTACTTC. It translates to CASILAPYEQYF.

Comment on this clonotype: It is likely a read error, because the conserved phenylalanine at the end of the CDR3 is missing. The V and J genes are TRBV5-1 and TRBJ2-1, with TRBD1 as a possible D gene (7 bases). The germline V gene has CDR1 SGHRS and CDR2 YFSETQ. CDR3 size: 17 residues. V lost 1 base, J lost 5 bases, and 19 bases lay in between. This CDR3 is CASSLLDLARGHNEQFS. The CDR3 nucleotides read TGCGCCAGCAGCTTGTTGGACCTAGCGAGGGGGCACAATGAGCAGTTCTCC.

The V and J genes are TRBV12-3 or TRBV12-4 and TRBJ2-2; D is perhaps TRBD2 (6 bases). This CDR3 region has 16 residues. The V gene lost 2 bases and the J gene lost 1 base, with 11 bases spanning the gap. This CDR3 is CASSLIGGQNTGELFF. Written as DNA, the CDR3 is TGTGCCAGCAGTTTAATCGGAGGGCAGAACACCGGGGAGCTGTTTTTT.

This clonotype showed up many times. V usage is TRBV4-1 and J usage is TRBJ2-7; D gene ambiguous. The CDR3 contains 13 residues. V was trimmed by 1 base and J by 3 bases, leaving 7 bases between them. CDR1 and CDR2 from the germline V gene are MGHRA and YSYEKL. The CDR3 nucleotides read TGCGCCAGCAGCCAAGTCCCCTACTACGAGCAGTACTTC. Residues: CASSQVPYYEQYF.

The chain employs TRBV7-7 and TRBJ2-3, with D hard to call. The CDR3 has 15 amino acids. Germline CDR1 is SSHAT and CDR2 is FNYEAQ (reference sequence). The V end lost 6 bases, the J end lost 3 bases, and 16 bases lay between the germline ends. This CDR3 is CASSLYSGKTDTQYF. CDR3 sequence (DNA): TGTGCCAGCAGTCTATACAGTGGGAAAACAGATACGCAGTATTTT.

The V and J genes are TRBV2 and TRBJ2-7; D not resolved. This CDR3 comprises 14 residues. CDR1 is SNHLY, CDR2 FYNNEI, per germline. V lost 1 base to trimming and J lost 2 bases, with 9 bases between them. In DNA, the CDR3 is TGTGCCAGCAGTGAAGTTTGGCGAGCCTACGAGCAGTACTTC. Its translation: CASSEVWRAYEQYF.

V is TRBV28 and J is TRBJ2-7, with D perhaps matching TRBD1 or TRBD2 (6 bases each). In germline, CDR1 is MDHEN, CDR2 SYDVKM. This CDR3 has 18 residues. V dropped 5 bases and J dropped 3 bases, with 26 bases sitting between them. This CDR3 reads CASSVVGKTAGHFYEQYF. Written as DNA, the CDR3 is TGTGCCAGCAGTGTAGTGGGAAAAACTGCGGGACACTTCTACGAGCAGTACTTC.

V and J are TRBV12-3 or TRBV12-4 and TRBJ1-6, with TRBD1 matching over 7 bases. Trimming at V came to 3 bases and at J to 10 bases, leaving 6 bases not matched to a gene. This CDR3 has 14 amino acids. CDR3 in amino acids: CASSFLQGVSPLHF. The CDR3 DNA follows: TGTGCCAGCAGTTTTTTGCAGGGGGTGTCACCCCTCCACTTT.

Points on this clonotype: The germline gene is not matched at one end of the junction; a read error may be the cause. The V gene is TRBV12-3 or TRBV12-4, the J gene TRBJ1-2, with a tentative D call TRBD1 (6 bases). This CDR3 is built from 13 residues. This chain's CDR3 is CASRTTGGYDYTF. CDR3 DNA sequence: TGTGCCAGCAGGACGACAGGAGGCTATGACTACACCTTC.

The V and J genes are TRBV30 and TRBJ1-2, with no clear D. Germline V gene sequence: CDR1 GTSNPN, CDR2 SVGIG (reference sequence). This CDR3 spans 14 amino acids. V was shortened by 2 bases and J by 4 bases, with 14 bases between the two germline ends. DNA of the CDR3: TGTGCCTGGAGTCGTGCGGCGGATAGCTATGGCTACACCTTC. It yields the protein CAWSRAADSYGYTF.

The J gene is TRBJ1-2, the V gene TRBV12-3 or TRBV12-4; D is undetermined. Trimming took off 6 bases at V and 6 bases at J, with 17 bases between the two ends. The CDR3 has 14 residues. This chain's CDR3 is CASSPTWGEDGYTF. The CDR3 bases are TGTGCCAGCAGCCCAACCTGGGGAGAGGATGGCTACACCTTC.

The chain links TRBV7-9 to TRBJ2-7; D possibly uses TRBD1 or TRBD2 (5 bases each). Germline-derived CDR1 and CDR2 are SEHNR and FQNEAQ (reference sequence). The germline V and J ends were trimmed by 7 bases and 0 bases, with 22 bases remaining between them. The CDR3 runs 17 residues. The CDR3, as DNA: TGTGCCAGCACCCCCTCCAGTCCCTCAGGGAGCTCCTACGAGCAGTACTTC. Translating it yields CASTPSSPSGSSYEQYF.

The rearrangement joins TRBV10-3 to TRBJ1-1, with D tentatively TRBD1 (6 bases). This CDR3 comprises 12 residues. Germline values: CDR1 ENHRY, CDR2 SYGVKD. The germline V and J ends were trimmed by 7 bases and 5 bases, with 11 bases remaining between them. The CDR3 protein is CAITGARTEAFF. The CDR3 region has the DNA TGTGCCATCACGGGGGCAAGAACTGAAGCTTTCTTT.

The V gene is TRBV6-6, the J gene TRBJ2-5; D may be TRBD2 (7 bases). The CDR3 extends over 14 amino acids. The V end was cut by 9 bases, the J end by 5 bases, with 19 bases between. The germline gives CDR1 MNHNY, CDR2 SVGAGI (reference sequence). CDR3 protein: CASDGGTQGETQYF. In DNA, the CDR3 is TGTGCCAGTGACGGGGGGACCCAGGGGGAGACCCAGTACTTC.

The table lists this clonotype with a few counts. The chain combines TRBV7-9 with TRBJ2-1, with 8 bases matching TRBD2. The CDR3 loop spans 16 amino acids. V was clipped by 4 bases and J by 4 bases; unmatched bases: 9. Germline CDR1 SEHNR, CDR2 FQNEAQ (reference sequence). The CDR3 protein is CASSSSSSGLYNEQFF. In DNA, the CDR3 is TGTGCCAGCAGCTCCTCATCTAGCGGGCTTTACAATGAGCAGTTCTTC.

The J gene is TRBJ2-5, the V gene TRBV12-3 or TRBV12-4; D gene uncertain. CDR3 length equals 14 residues. Trimming left V 5 bases short and J 11 bases short, with 21 bases between. Written as DNA, the CDR3 is TGTGCCAGCAGTCTGGAACAAATCGGGCATGAGCAGTACTTC. Its protein is CASSLEQIGHEQYF.

V usage is TRBV4-1 and J usage is TRBJ2-1; 10 nucleotides agree with TRBD2. This CDR3 has 18 residues. CDR1 and CDR2 from the germline V gene are MGHRA and YSYEKL. J gave up 4 bases and V 6 bases, and 15 bases lay outside the gene matches. The CDR3 bases are TGCGCCAGCAGTCGGGCTAGCGGGGGTCCCAATTTTTACAATGAGCAGTTCTTC. Translating gives CASSRASGGPNFYNEQFF.

This clonotype was seen many times. The chain combines TRBV12-3 or TRBV12-4 with TRBJ2-3; either TRBD1 or TRBD2 may supply D (5 bases each). The germline V and J ends were trimmed by 3 bases and 1 base, with 11 bases remaining between them. The CDR3 has 15 amino acids. Here the CDR3 DNA reads TGTGCCAGCAGTTTTCGAGGGGCAGGCACAGATACGCAGTATTTT. Its translation: CASSFRGAGTDTQYF.

The genes are TRBV29-1 and TRBJ1-1; a possible D gene is TRBD1 (5 bases). V dropped 5 bases and J dropped 0 bases, with 10 bases sitting between them. Germline loops: CDR1 SQVTM, CDR2 ANQGSEA. The CDR3 contains 13 residues. The CDR3 DNA follows: TGCAGCGTTAGGACACCCATGAACACTGAAGCTTTCTTT. It specifies CSVRTPMNTEAFF.

The J gene is TRBJ2-1, the V gene TRBV12-3 or TRBV12-4, with 15 positions matching TRBD2. The DNA end favors TRBJ2-7, so the J call may be wrong. The CDR3 extends over 18 amino acids. CDR3 in DNA: TGTGCCAGCAGTTTTTCCGGGACTAGCGGGAGGCTCTACAATGAGCAGTACTTC. It translates to CASSFSGTSGRLYNEQYF.

CDR3 coding DNA: TGTGCCAGCAGTTACTCGGGAGACTACAATGAGCAGTTCTTC. Its protein product is CASSYSGDYNEQFF. This sequence joins TRBV6-5 and TRBJ2-1, with D maybe TRBD2 (5 bases). Trimming took 0 bases from V and 3 from J, leaving 6 bases between them. This CDR3 comprises 14 residues. Germline values: CDR1 MNHEY, CDR2 SVGAGI.

This clonotype turned up a few times. The CDR3 DNA reads as TGTGCCAGCAGTGACGACAGCGGAAAACTGTTTTTT. Protein: CASSDDSGKLFF. The chain carries TRBV12-3 or TRBV12-4 and TRBJ1-4; D may be TRBD1 (5 bases). The CDR3 contains 12 residues. Trimming took 5 bases from V and 10 from J, leaving 11 bases between them.

This clonotype was seen a handful of times. The chain has TRBV29-1 and TRBJ2-3, with 8 positions matching TRBD2. From germline, CDR1 is SQVTM and CDR2 ANQGSEA. Trimming cost V 8 bases and J 1 base; bases outside gene matches: 14. This CDR3 has 16 residues. The chain's CDR3 is CSLRGGETGGTDTQYF. The CDR3 nucleotides are TGCAGCCTTCGGGGGGGGGAGACAGGCGGCACAGATACGCAGTATTTT.

This chain joins TRBV6-5 and TRBJ2-2, with 8 bases matching TRBD1. This CDR3 has 14 amino acids. Trimming took 6 bases from V and 6 from J; bases not matched to a gene: 6. Germline V gene data show CDR1 as MNHEY and CDR2 as SVGAGI. The CDR3 is CASRPGGSSGELFF. The CDR3 DNA reads as TGTGCCAGCAGACCAGGGGGCTCGTCCGGGGAGCTGTTTTTT.

The chain combines TRBV6-5 with TRBJ2-5; 8 nucleotides agree with TRBD2. The CDR3 has 14 amino acids. CDR1 is MNHEY, CDR2 SVGAGI, per germline. V was clipped by 2 bases and J by 13 bases; unmatched bases: 12. Here the CDR3 reads CASSYNSGGGRPYF. CDR3 DNA sequence: TGTGCCAGCAGTTACAATTCGGGCGGGGGGCGTCCGTACTTC.